A single sample gave rise to the 25 T cell receptor beta chains below, sequenced in a study of T cells in Graves' hyperthyroidism and ophthalmopathy. The TCR beta CDR3 regions underwent amplification using RNA transcripts as the source. TCR CDR3 underwent first-round RT-PCR with the HTBI primer set. MiXCR was run by TCRdb on the multiplex PCR reads, yielding one entry per CDR3 protein. The sample consists of around 300,000 distinct CDR3 sequences, around 19% of them appearing once. Material: blood. The source of these receptors is a man aged 50 to 59 with Graves' ophthalmopathy.

This clonotype was detected ten times or more. The genes are TRBV7-9 and TRBJ2-7, with 11 bases matching TRBD2. The V gene's germline CDR1 is SEHNR and CDR2 FQNEAQ (reference sequence). Trimming took 5 bases from V and 2 from J; bases not matched to a gene: 5. The CDR3 runs to 15 residues. Here the CDR3 reads CASSLGTSGTYEQYF. CDR3 DNA: TGTGCCAGCAGCCTCGGGACTAGCGGTACCTACGAGCAGTACTTC.

A few counts support this clonotype. The rearrangement joins TRBV30 to TRBJ1-2; no clear D. Deletions cut 1 base from V and 8 bases from J, with 11 bases between. The CDR3 contains 12 residues. The germline gives CDR1 GTSNPN, CDR2 SVGIG (reference sequence). CDR3 loop: CAWSDLGRGYTF. CDR3 in DNA: TGTGCCTGGAGTGATCTGGGTCGAGGCTACACCTTC. The full variable domain, completed using reference TRBV30 and TRBJ1-2, is SQTIHQWPATLVQPVGSPLSLECTVEGTSNPNLYWYRQAAGRGLQLLFYSVGIGQISSEVPQNLSASRPQDRQFILSSKKLLLSDSGFYLCAWSDLGRGYTFGSGTRLTVV.

This rearrangement joins TRBV4-2 to TRBJ1-1; 7 nucleotides align to TRBD1. The germline gives CDR1 LGHNA, CDR2 YNFKEQ. V lost 5 bases to trimming and J lost 3 bases; unmatched junction nucleotides: 12. This CDR3 is 16 amino acids long. CDR3 sequence reads: CASSEPQGIGDTEAFF. CDR3 nucleotides: TGTGCCAGCAGCGAACCACAGGGGATAGGGGACACTGAAGCTTTCTTT.

This clonotype was seen at least ten times. V usage is TRBV29-1 and J usage is TRBJ2-5, with D unclear. Germline V CDR1 and CDR2: SQVTM, ANQGSEA. This CDR3 spans 13 amino acids. The ends were cut back, 4 bases at V and 0 bases at J, with 9 bases in the middle. CDR3 in DNA: TGCAGCGTTGCGGTCTCCAACCAAGAGACCCAGTACTTC. Its protein product is CSVAVSNQETQYF.

This clonotype was counted many times. The chain couples TRBV5-1 to TRBJ2-1; TRBD1 matches at 10 bases. V lost 2 bases to trimming and J lost 5 bases; unmatched junction nucleotides: 4. Germline lookup yields CDR1 SGHRS and CDR2 YFSETQ. The CDR3 length is 15 residues. This CDR3 reads CASSFFGTGDNEQFF. CDR3 in DNA: TGCGCCAGCAGCTTTTTCGGGACAGGGGACAATGAGCAGTTCTTC.

This sequence joins TRBV7-9 and TRBJ2-2, with 8 bases matching TRBD2. Germline V gene sequence: CDR1 SEHNR, CDR2 FQNEAQ (reference sequence). Unmatched junction bases numbered 12, after V lost 5 bases and J lost 4 bases. The CDR3 extends over 17 amino acids. The CDR3 here is CASSLLLPAGATGELFF. The CDR3 DNA sequence: TGTGCCAGCAGCCTACTTCTTCCAGCGGGAGCCACCGGGGAGCTGTTTTTT.

This clonotype was picked up many times. The V gene is TRBV5-1, the J gene TRBJ2-1, with 14 bases that match TRBD2. The germline CDR1 and CDR2 sequences are SGHRS and YFSETQ. The CDR3 length is 16 residues. With V trimmed by 4 bases and J by 8 bases, 8 bases remained unmatched. The CDR3 nucleotides are TGCGCCAGCAGCATGACTAGCGGGAGGGTCGGGGATGAGCAGTTCTTC. It codes for CASSMTSGRVGDEQFF.

This clonotype showed up just once. V is TRBV9 and J is TRBJ2-2, with a possible D match to TRBD1 (5 bases). CDR1 is SGDLS and CDR2 is YYNGEE in the germline V gene. Trimming removed 3 bases at V and 2 bases at J, with 17 bases between. The CDR3 is 17 amino acids. As DNA, the CDR3 is TGTGCCAGCAGCGGCAGGGTCAAGGGCACTAACACCGGGGAGCTGTTTTTT. It codes for CASSGRVKGTNTGELFF.

This clonotype appeared many times. This chain joins TRBV28 and TRBJ1-2; 7 bases fit TRBD1. Trimming removed 5 bases from V and 8 bases from J; junction bases left unmatched: 5. The CDR3 loop spans 12 amino acids. Germline CDR1 and CDR2: MDHEN and SYDVKM. The CDR3 is CASSKQGTGYTF. The CDR3, as DNA: TGTGCCAGCAGTAAACAGGGGACCGGCTACACCTTC.

The V call is TRBV11-2, the J call TRBJ1-5; D remains ambiguous. Germline assignment: CDR1 SGHAT and CDR2 FQNNGV. The V end lost 3 bases, the J end lost 7 bases, and 10 bases lay between the germline ends. This CDR3 is built from 13 residues. The CDR3 nucleotides are TGTGCCAGCAGCTTTCAGCTCCAACAGCCCCAGCATTTT. Encoded protein: CASSFQLQQPQHF.

The chain uses TRBV20-1 and TRBJ1-4; D remains unclear. Germline V gene lookup returns CDR1 DFQATT and CDR2 SNEGSKA (reference sequence). V was trimmed by 5 bases and J by 1 base, leaving 17 bases between them. The CDR3 covers 16 residues. In DNA form, the CDR3 reads TGCAGTGCTCTCCCCGGCCGGAGGGTAACTAATGAAAAACTGTTTTTT. Translation: CSALPGRRVTNEKLFF.

This clonotype has at least ten counts. V is TRBV7-9 and J is TRBJ1-2; no clear D. Germline assignment: CDR1 SEHNR and CDR2 FQNEAQ (reference sequence). This CDR3 contains 12 residues. V gave up 7 bases and J gave up 8 bases, with 14 bases separating them. In DNA form, the CDR3 reads TGTGCCAGCACCAAAGGCCCCGAGGGCTACACCTTC. It yields the protein CASTKGPEGYTF.

The chain uses TRBV19 and TRBJ1-4; 7 nucleotides line up with TRBD1. The trim removed 3 bases at V and 3 bases at J, leaving 7 bases unmatched. Germline values: CDR1 LNHDA, CDR2 SQIVND (reference sequence). The CDR3 extends over 16 amino acids. CDR3 sequence reads: CASSIANRGANEKLFF. The DNA of the CDR3 is TGTGCCAGTAGTATTGCCAACAGGGGCGCTAATGAAAAACTGTTTTTT.

For this clonotype: This likely reflects a read error, since a far larger clone is one base away. V gene TRBV11-2 combines with J gene TRBJ2-3; perhaps TRBD2 as D (5 bases). Germline V gene data show CDR1 as SGHAT and CDR2 as FQNNGV. V was pared by 1 base and J by 3 bases, with 11 bases between. The CDR3 consists of 15 residues. CDR3 in amino acids: CASSLGLEGTDTQYF. The CDR3 DNA reads TGTGCCAGCAGCTTAGGTCTAGAGGGAACAGATACGCAGTATTTT.

As to this clonotype: This may come from a read error, since a much larger clone is one base off. The J gene is TRBJ1-6, the V gene TRBV27, with D perhaps TRBD1 (6 bases). Looked up from germline, CDR1 is MNHEY and CDR2 is SMNVEV (reference sequence). V was trimmed by 6 bases and J by 11 bases, leaving 17 bases between them. The CDR3 covers 14 residues. The DNA for the CDR3 is TGTGCCAGCAGGTTGTATGGACAGCGGACACCCCTCCACTTT. Its protein is CASRLYGQRTPLHF.

This clonotype turned up a few times. V gene TRBV3-1 combines with J gene TRBJ2-1; D remains unclear. The CDR3 runs to 16 residues. CDR1 and CDR2 from the germline V gene are LGHDT and YNNKEL (reference sequence). V lost 2 bases and J lost 4, with 15 bases in between. The CDR3 loop reads CASSQPPTVAYNEQFF. CDR3 coding DNA: TGTGCCAGCAGCCAACCTCCGACGGTCGCATACAATGAGCAGTTCTTC.

There are many counts of this clonotype. Here the CDR3 DNA reads TGCAGTGCTAGAGATCTTACTAGCGGGACCTACGAGCAGTACTTC. Translating it yields CSARDLTSGTYEQYF. The chain employs TRBV20-1 and TRBJ2-7; TRBD2 aligns across 10 bases. The CDR3 covers 15 residues. Germline-derived CDR1 and CDR2 are DFQATT and SNEGSKA (reference sequence). Trimming cost V 0 bases and J 2 bases; bases outside gene matches: 4.

The chain has TRBV7-3 and TRBJ2-2; TRBD2 aligns across 12 bases. This CDR3 has 16 amino acids. With V trimmed by 6 bases and J by 4 bases, 6 bases remained unmatched. CDR1 and CDR2 (germline): SGHTA, FQGTGA. The chain's CDR3 is CASRLAGGRRTGELFF. The CDR3 DNA sequence: TGTGCCAGCAGACTAGCGGGAGGACGACGCACCGGGGAGCTGTTTTTT.

This clonotype was counted a few times. The chain employs TRBV5-6 and TRBJ2-5; 7 bases map to TRBD1. The CDR3 loop spans 16 amino acids. Looked up from germline, CDR1 is SGHDT and CDR2 is YYEEEE. V lost 3 bases to trimming and J lost 2 bases; unmatched junction nucleotides: 10. The CDR3 reads CASSSRFLDRQETQYF. The CDR3 DNA is TGTGCCAGCAGCTCCCGATTTCTGGACAGGCAAGAGACCCAGTACTTC.

This clonotype was found a few times. The rearrangement joins TRBV2 to TRBJ2-2, with TRBD2 as a possible D gene (6 bases). Looked up from germline, CDR1 is SNHLY and CDR2 is FYNNEI. CDR3 length equals 14 residues. V lost 2 bases, J lost 3 bases, and 7 bases lay in between. The CDR3 reads CASSEWRDTGELFF. DNA of the CDR3: TGTGCCAGCAGTGAATGGAGGGACACCGGGGAGCTGTTTTTT.

The rearrangement uses TRBV6-1 and TRBJ2-1, with 8 bases identical to TRBD1. CDR3 length equals 15 residues. Germline V CDR1 and CDR2: MNHNS, SASEGT. With V trimmed by 2 bases and J by 12 bases, 12 bases remained unmatched. CDR3 sequence reads: CASSERGQEGNGQFF. The CDR3 coding sequence is TGTGCCAGCAGTGAAAGGGGACAGGAAGGTAACGGGCAGTTCTTC.

The gene calls are TRBV11-3 and TRBJ2-3; D is ambiguous. This CDR3 region has 12 residues. The ends were cut back, 5 bases at V and 5 bases at J, with 8 bases in the middle. Per the germline V gene, CDR1 is SGHNT and CDR2 is YENEEA. The CDR3 sequence is CASSPGEDTQYF. For the CDR3, the DNA is TGTGCCAGCAGCCCCGGTGAAGATACGCAGTATTTT.

This clonotype was picked up a small number of times. This sequence joins TRBV18 and TRBJ2-5; TRBD2 matches 7 bases. V gave up 3 bases and J gave up 1 base; unmatched junction bases: 14. Germline V lookup: CDR1 KGHSH, CDR2 LQKENI. This CDR3 has 18 amino acids. The CDR3 nucleotides read TGTGCCAGCTCACCCTCTTTGAAGCGGGGAGGTTTCCAAGAGACCCAGTACTTC. Protein: CASSPSLKRGGFQETQYF.

V usage is TRBV7-8 and J usage is TRBJ2-5; TRBD1 is a possible D gene (5 bases). V was clipped by 1 base and J by 5 bases, with 11 bases between them. This CDR3 spans 14 amino acids. Germline values: CDR1 SGHVS, CDR2 FQNEAQ. CDR3 in DNA: TGTGCCAGCAGCTTAGGGGGCCACGTGGAGACCCAGTACTTC. It yields the protein CASSLGGHVETQYF.

This clonotype was counted ten times or more. The V gene is TRBV28, the J gene TRBJ2-2; 8 bases map to TRBD1. Per the germline V gene, CDR1 is MDHEN and CDR2 is SYDVKM. This CDR3 is 14 amino acids long. J was trimmed by 4 bases and V by 6 bases; bases with no gene match: 4. CDR3: CASSQGAGTGELFF. In DNA, the CDR3 is TGTGCCAGCAGCCAGGGGGCGGGCACCGGGGAGCTGTTTTTT.